One and the same sample provided the 20 T cell receptor beta chains below, sequenced in a study of shared clonotypes between healthy human individuals (dated by TCRdb to the early 2020s). CD8 naive samples were CD45RO-negative cells positively selected for CCR7, giving a CD45RA+CCR7+ population that excluded TemRA cells. The method behind the library was the immunoSEQ multiplex PCR assay. The source is immuneACCESS, and TCRdb retained only in-frame sequences with V and J called. Part of the clones is not carried over; for the studies checked, unresolved V genes explain less than half of this, and the remainder is unexplained. Within this sample are about 2 million clones, with approximately 94% of them counted one time only. The top ten hold 1.2% of the sample. Sequences were obtained from naive CD8+ T cells sorted from blood. Taken with the paper, the label for cell subset or site translates to: CD45RA+CCR7+. Receptor source: a man between 18 and 35 years old in good health.

The rearrangement joins TRBV7-2 to TRBJ2-5; tentatively, D is TRBD1 or TRBD2 (6 bases each). Germline V lookup: CDR1 SGHTA, CDR2 FQGNSA. The ends were cut back, 5 bases at V and 4 bases at J, with 17 bases in the middle. The CDR3 has 15 amino acids. This chain's CDR3 is CASSPLRGGGETQYF. The CDR3 nucleotides read TGTGCCAGCAGCCCATTACGAGGAGGGGGAGAGACCCAGTACTTC. The variable domain in full, completed from reference TRBV7-2 and TRBJ2-5, reads GAGVSQSPSNKVTEKGKDVELRCDPISGHTALYWYRQSLGQGLEFLIYFQGNSAPDKSGLPSDRFSAERTGGSVSTLTIQRTQQEDSAVYLCASSPLRGGGETQYFGPGTRLLVL.

Note on this clone: This sample includes further DNA sequences coding for the same CDR3. The chain uses TRBV28 and TRBJ2-7; TRBD2 aligns across 9 bases. CDR1 and CDR2 from the germline V gene are MDHEN and SYDVKM. Trimming took 5 bases from V and 0 from J; bases not matched to a gene: 2. This CDR3 has 14 amino acids. CDR3 residues: CASSLAGSSYEQYF. For the CDR3, the DNA is TGTGCCAGCAGTCTAGCGGGGAGCTCCTACGAGCAGTACTTC. The variable domain in full, completed from reference TRBV28 and TRBJ2-7, reads DVKVTQSSRYLVKRTGEKVFLECVQDMDHENMFWYRQDPGLGLRLIYFSYDVKMKEKGDIPEGYSVSREKKERFSLILESASTNQTSMYLCASSLAGSSYEQYFGPGTRLTVT.

The chain employs TRBV7-3 and TRBJ2-3, with TRBD2 matching over 11 bases. This CDR3 spans 16 amino acids. The V gene end was trimmed by 5 bases and the J gene end by 2 bases; junction bases not matched to a gene: 6. Germline CDR1 reads SGHTA; CDR2 reads FQGTGA. The CDR3 coding sequence is TGTGCCAGCAGCCCCGGGACTAGCGGTCTCACAGATACGCAGTATTTT. Its protein is CASSPGTSGLTDTQYF.

The chain uses TRBV30 and TRBJ1-6; TRBD1 aligns across 7 bases. This CDR3 comprises 17 residues. J gave up 2 bases and V 2 bases, and 9 bases lay outside the gene matches. Germline CDR1 GTSNPN, CDR2 SVGIG (reference sequence). The CDR3 is CAWSQGQGDAYNSPLHF. The CDR3 bases are TGTGCCTGGAGTCAAGGGCAGGGGGACGCCTATAATTCACCCCTCCACTTT.

This clone occurred once. Within the sample, other DNA sequences also encode this same CDR3. This chain joins TRBV20-1 and TRBJ2-5; 8 bases fit TRBD1. The junction had 2 bases not matched to a gene; V was cut back by 6 bases and J by 5 bases. There are 11 residues in the CDR3. Germline CDR1 reads DFQATT; CDR2 reads SNEGSKA (reference sequence). The CDR3 protein is CSASGGETQYF. Written as DNA, the CDR3 is TGCAGTGCCTCAGGGGGCGAGACCCAGTACTTC.

The chain has TRBV4-2 and TRBJ2-1, with TRBD1 identical over 7 bases. This CDR3 is built from 12 residues. The germline V gene encodes CDR1 LGHNA and CDR2 YNFKEQ. The trim removed 2 bases at V and 8 bases at J, leaving 0 bases unmatched. CDR3 loop: CASSQTGDEQFF. In DNA, the CDR3 is TGTGCCAGCAGCCAAACAGGGGATGAGCAGTTCTTC.

This clone was observed a single time. This chain links TRBV7-9 with TRBJ2-7, with TRBD2 matching 8 bases. V dropped 5 bases and J dropped 5; count of bases not matched to a gene: 11. This CDR3 spans 15 amino acids. CDR1 and CDR2 (germline): SEHNR, FQNEAQ (reference sequence). CDR3 sequence (DNA): TGTGCCAGCAGCCCTGCCATCGGGGGGGATGACGAGCAGTACTTC. Translating it yields CASSPAIGGDDEQYF.

J is TRBJ2-7 and V is TRBV27; D is uncertain. The CDR3 runs 14 residues. Trimming pared 4 bases from V and 1 base from J, leaving 11 bases between. CDR1 and CDR2 (germline): MNHEY, SMNVEV (reference sequence). The CDR3 spells CASSSSPRSYEQYF. DNA of the CDR3: TGTGCCAGCAGTTCCTCCCCCAGATCCTACGAGCAGTACTTC.

The J gene is TRBJ2-2, the V gene TRBV11-2; 7 bases are shared with TRBD1. CDR1 and CDR2 (germline): SGHAT, FQNNGV. The CDR3 runs 16 residues. V was clipped by 6 bases and J by 2 bases; unmatched bases: 9. The CDR3 here is CASRNTGEGNTGELFF. The CDR3 DNA reads as TGTGCCAGCAGAAATACAGGGGAAGGTAACACCGGGGAGCTGTTTTTT.

The chain couples TRBV2 to TRBJ2-7; D is undetermined. V lost 7 bases, J lost 5 bases, and 12 bases lay in between. Germline CDR1 is SNHLY and CDR2 is FYNNEI. The CDR3 length is 12 residues. Here the CDR3 reads CASTFMPDEQYF. The CDR3 coding sequence is TGTGCCAGCACTTTTATGCCAGACGAGCAGTACTTC. Variable domain in full (rest from reference TRBV2 and TRBJ2-7): EPEVTQTPSHQVTQMGQEVILRCVPISNHLYFYWYRQILGQKVEFLVSFYNNEISEKSEIFDDQFSVERPDGSNFTLKIRSTKLEDSAMYFCASTFMPDEQYFGPGTRLTVT.

In its sample, this clone was seen once. The gene calls are TRBV27 and TRBJ2-1; D is possibly TRBD1 (6 bases). This CDR3 spans 16 amino acids. Germline lookup yields CDR1 MNHEY and CDR2 SMNVEV (reference sequence). Between the trimmed V and J ends, which lost 5 bases and 0 bases, there was a span of 14 bases. The CDR3 region is CASSSYRESSYNEQFF. Written as DNA, the CDR3 is TGTGCCAGCAGTAGCTACAGGGAGAGCTCCTACAATGAGCAGTTCTTC.

The gene calls are TRBV7-9 and TRBJ2-3, with 8 nucleotides matching TRBD2. CDR1 is SEHNR and CDR2 is FQNEAQ in the germline V gene (reference sequence). This CDR3 comprises 17 residues. The ends lost 2 bases at V and 3 bases at J; junction bases unmatched: 10. The CDR3 nucleotides read TGTGCCAGCAGCTTATTAATAGCGGGGAGCGAGACAGATACGCAGTATTTT. Its translation is CASSLLIAGSETDTQYF.

V and J are TRBV2 and TRBJ1-2; D unresolved. This CDR3 is 14 amino acids long. CDR1 is SNHLY, CDR2 FYNNEI, per germline. The V end lost 2 bases, the J end lost 4 bases, and 11 bases lay between the germline ends. The CDR3 region has the DNA TGTGCCAGCAGTGAATCGGATCCACTCTATGGCTACACCTTC. Encoded protein: CASSESDPLYGYTF.

DNA for the CDR3: TGTGCCAGCAGTTACTCGTCGGTCGCTAGCTACGAGCAGTACTTC. Translation: CASSYSSVASYEQYF. The V and J genes are TRBV6-5 and TRBJ2-7; unclear D gene. This CDR3 is 15 amino acids long. The germline V gene has CDR1 MNHEY and CDR2 SVGAGI. Trimming pared 0 bases from V and 3 bases from J, leaving 12 bases between.

With respect to this clone: At the DNA level, this CDR3 is encoded by other sequences in the same sample as well. The chain recombines TRBV5-4 with TRBJ2-1, with 8 bases fitting TRBD1. Germline assignment: CDR1 SGHNT and CDR2 YYREEE (reference sequence). Germline trimming cut 2 bases from V and 6 bases from J; bases unmatched to any gene: 7. This CDR3 is 15 amino acids long. CDR3 bases: TGTGCCAGCAGCTTTGGGACAGGAGGGGTCAATGAGCAGTTCTTC. This gives the protein CASSFGTGGVNEQFF.

The CDR3 here is CAWSWTEYGYTF. As DNA, the CDR3 is TGTGCCTGGAGTTGGACTGAATATGGCTACACCTTC. J is TRBJ1-2 and V is TRBV30; D uncertain. The CDR3 extends over 12 amino acids. CDR1 GTSNPN and CDR2 SVGIG come from the germline V gene (reference sequence). The V end lost 2 bases, the J end lost 5 bases, and 9 bases lay between the germline ends.

Written as DNA, the CDR3 is TGTGCCAGCAGTGAAGTGTTGACCGGTGACAACTATGGCTACACCTTC. Amino acids: CASSEVLTGDNYGYTF. The V gene is TRBV25-1, the J gene TRBJ1-2; unclear D gene. V lost 2 bases and J 2 bases, leaving 15 bases between the germline ends. This CDR3 is built from 16 residues. Germline assignment: CDR1 MGHDK and CDR2 SYGVNS.

This rearrangement joins TRBV6-1 to TRBJ2-7; 8 nucleotides agree with TRBD2. Germline V CDR1 and CDR2: MNHNS, SASEGT. V was pared by 1 base and J by 3 bases, with 2 bases of the junction left unmatched. This CDR3 has 14 residues. For the CDR3, the DNA is TGTGCCAGCAGTGAAGGGACTAGCCACTACGAGCAGTACTTC. Its protein is CASSEGTSHYEQYF.

The chain has TRBV19 and TRBJ2-7; 7 bases match TRBD2. J lost 6 bases, V lost 4 bases, and 9 bases had no gene match. The CDR3 sequence is 14 residues long. From germline, CDR1 is LNHDA and CDR2 SQIVND (reference sequence). The CDR3 reads CASSTSAGAGEQYF. The CDR3 coding sequence is TGTGCCAGTAGTACCTCGGCGGGAGCCGGCGAGCAGTACTTC.

The chain links TRBV27 to TRBJ2-5; D may be TRBD1 (6 bases). Deletions cut 4 bases from V and 5 bases from J, with 11 bases between. This CDR3 has 13 residues. Per germline, CDR1 MNHEY and CDR2 SMNVEV (reference sequence). The CDR3 loop reads CASSWGRGETQYF. The CDR3, as DNA: TGTGCCAGCAGTTGGGGCAGGGGTGAGACCCAGTACTTC.